This TCR beta chain was captured in a study of human T cells and chemical hapten exposure. Study-wide background: Throughout the approximately 24-week study, diphenylcyclopropenone was applied weekly to the patients' scalps.

CDR1 is MNHEY and CDR2 is SVGAGI in the germline V gene. The CDR3 totals 14 residues. The ends were cut back, 5 bases at V and 7 bases at J, with 14 bases in the middle. In TCRdb, the RACE reads were re-called with MiXCR into one record per CDR3 protein. The sample lists 180,000 or so distinct CDR3 sequences; about 31% were seen once. Time point reported: pre-sensitization, week 0. Regarding treatment: therapeutic diphenylcyclopropenone sensitization with weekly scalp DPC. Overall study results and limits: Alopecia affecting every donor means their immune response may not match healthy people's.

About this clonotype itself: The target antigen is unknown.

The V gene is TRBV6-5, the J gene TRBJ1-4; unclear D gene. The sample in question was whole blood, obtained in connection with sensitization to the hapten diphenylcyclopropenone (DPC). This sequence was found in a woman in her twenties or thirties with alopecia areata. Some clones in this sample may be carry-over from other donors' samples. The CDR3 DNA reads TGTGCCAGCAGTAATGTGCCGTCCCGTGAAAAACTGTTTTTT. Translating gives CASSNVPSREKLFF.